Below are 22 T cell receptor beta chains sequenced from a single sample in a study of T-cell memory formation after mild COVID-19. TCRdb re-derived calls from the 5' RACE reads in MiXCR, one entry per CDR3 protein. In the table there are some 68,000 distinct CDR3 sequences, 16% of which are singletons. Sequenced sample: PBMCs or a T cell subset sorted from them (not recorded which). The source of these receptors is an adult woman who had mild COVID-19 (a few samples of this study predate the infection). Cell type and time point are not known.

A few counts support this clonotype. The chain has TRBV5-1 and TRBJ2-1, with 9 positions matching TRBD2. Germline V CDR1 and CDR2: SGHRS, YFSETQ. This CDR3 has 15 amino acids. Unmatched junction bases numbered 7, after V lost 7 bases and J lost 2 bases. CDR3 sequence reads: CASEGGRAPYNEQFF. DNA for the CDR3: TGCGCCAGCGAGGGCGGGAGGGCCCCCTACAATGAGCAGTTCTTC.

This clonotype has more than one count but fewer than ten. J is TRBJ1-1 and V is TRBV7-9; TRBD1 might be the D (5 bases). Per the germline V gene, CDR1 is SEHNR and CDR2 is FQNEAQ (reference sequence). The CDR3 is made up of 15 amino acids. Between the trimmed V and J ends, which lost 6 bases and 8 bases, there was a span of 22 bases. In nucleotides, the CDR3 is TGTGCCAGCAGGCCGCACGAGGGGCGATTGGCCGAAGCTTTCTTT. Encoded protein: CASRPHEGRLAEAFF.

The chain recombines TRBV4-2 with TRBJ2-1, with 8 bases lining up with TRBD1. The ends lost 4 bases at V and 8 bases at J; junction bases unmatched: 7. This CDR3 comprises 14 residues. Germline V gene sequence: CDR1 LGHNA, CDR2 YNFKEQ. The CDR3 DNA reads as TGTGCCAGCAGCCCCCGGACAGGGCCCCATGAGCAGTTCTTC. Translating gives CASSPRTGPHEQFF.

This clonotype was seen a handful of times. The CDR3 reads CASSTLGPYTGELFF. The CDR3 bases are TGTGCCAGCAGCACCTTGGGACCTTACACCGGGGAGCTGTTTTTT. The V and J genes are TRBV7-3 and TRBJ2-2; the D call may be TRBD1 or TRBD2 (5 bases each). Germline CDR1 reads SGHTA; CDR2 reads FQGTGA. The CDR3 is 15 residues long. The V gene lost 5 bases and the J gene lost 3 bases, with 13 bases spanning the gap.

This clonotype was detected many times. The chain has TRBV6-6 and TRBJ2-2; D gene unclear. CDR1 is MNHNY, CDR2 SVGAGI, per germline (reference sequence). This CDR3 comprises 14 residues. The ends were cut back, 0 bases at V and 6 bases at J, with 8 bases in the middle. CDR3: CASSYSWGAGELFF. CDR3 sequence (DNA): TGTGCCAGCAGTTACTCGTGGGGTGCCGGGGAGCTGTTTTTT.

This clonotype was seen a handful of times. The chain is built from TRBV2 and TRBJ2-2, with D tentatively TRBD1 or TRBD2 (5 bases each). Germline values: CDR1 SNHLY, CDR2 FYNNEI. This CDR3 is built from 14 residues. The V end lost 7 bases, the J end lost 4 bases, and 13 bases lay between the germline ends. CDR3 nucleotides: TGTGCCAGCACGGGGCAGGGATCCACCGGGGAGCTGTTTTTT. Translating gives CASTGQGSTGELFF.

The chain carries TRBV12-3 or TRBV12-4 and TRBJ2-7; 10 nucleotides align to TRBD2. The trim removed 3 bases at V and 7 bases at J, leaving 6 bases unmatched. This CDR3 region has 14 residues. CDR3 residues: CASSFTGTSAEQYF. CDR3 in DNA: TGTGCCAGCAGTTTCACCGGGACTAGCGCAGAGCAGTACTTC.

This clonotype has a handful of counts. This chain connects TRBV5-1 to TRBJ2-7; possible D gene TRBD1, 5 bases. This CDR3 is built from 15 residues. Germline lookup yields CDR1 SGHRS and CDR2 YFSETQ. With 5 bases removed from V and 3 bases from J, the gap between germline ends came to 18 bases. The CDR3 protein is CASSSHPTGNYEQYF. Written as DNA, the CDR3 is TGCGCCAGCAGTAGTCACCCAACAGGAAACTACGAGCAGTACTTC.

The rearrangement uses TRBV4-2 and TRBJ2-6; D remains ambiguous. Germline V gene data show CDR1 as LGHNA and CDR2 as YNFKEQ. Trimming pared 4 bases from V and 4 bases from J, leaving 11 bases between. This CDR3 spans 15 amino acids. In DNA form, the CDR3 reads TGTGCCAGCAGCCCTTACATTGGAGGGGCCAACGTCCTGACTTTC. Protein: CASSPYIGGANVLTF.

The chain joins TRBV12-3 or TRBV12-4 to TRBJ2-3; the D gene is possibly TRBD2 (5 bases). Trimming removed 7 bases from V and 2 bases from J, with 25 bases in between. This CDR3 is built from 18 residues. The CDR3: CASIQEWEGSLDTDTQYF. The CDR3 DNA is TGTGCCAGCATCCAAGAGTGGGAAGGGAGTTTGGACACAGATACGCAGTATTTT.

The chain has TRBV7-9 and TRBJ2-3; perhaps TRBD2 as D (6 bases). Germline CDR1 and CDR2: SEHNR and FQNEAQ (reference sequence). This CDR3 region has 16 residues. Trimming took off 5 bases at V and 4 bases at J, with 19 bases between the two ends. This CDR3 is CASSRDFRGLSDTQYF. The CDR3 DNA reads TGTGCCAGCAGCCGAGACTTTCGGGGACTGTCAGATACGCAGTATTTT.

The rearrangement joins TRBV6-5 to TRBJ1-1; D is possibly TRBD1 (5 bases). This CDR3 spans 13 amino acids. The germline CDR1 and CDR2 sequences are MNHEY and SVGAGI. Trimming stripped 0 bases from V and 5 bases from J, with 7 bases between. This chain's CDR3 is CASSYSQGTEAFF. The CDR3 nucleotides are TGTGCCAGCAGTTACTCGCAGGGAACTGAAGCTTTCTTT.

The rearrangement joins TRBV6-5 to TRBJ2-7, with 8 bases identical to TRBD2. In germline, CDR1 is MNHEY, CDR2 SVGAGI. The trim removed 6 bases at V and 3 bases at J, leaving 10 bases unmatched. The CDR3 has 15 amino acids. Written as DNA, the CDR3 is TGTGCCAGCAGAACCCGGACTAGCTTTTTCTACGAGCAGTACTTC. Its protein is CASRTRTSFFYEQYF.

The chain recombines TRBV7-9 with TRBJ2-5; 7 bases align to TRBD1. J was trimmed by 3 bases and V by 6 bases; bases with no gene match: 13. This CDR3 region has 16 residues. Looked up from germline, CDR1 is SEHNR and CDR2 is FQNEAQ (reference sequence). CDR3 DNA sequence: TGTGCCAGCAGATACACCCCGGGACAGAGGGAAGAGACCCAGTACTTC. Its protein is CASRYTPGQREETQYF.

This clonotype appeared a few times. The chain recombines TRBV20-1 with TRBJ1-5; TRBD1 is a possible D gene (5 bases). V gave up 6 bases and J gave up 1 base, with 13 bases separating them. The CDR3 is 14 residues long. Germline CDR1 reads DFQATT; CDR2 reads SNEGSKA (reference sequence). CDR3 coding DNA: TGCAGTGCGGCGACAGTGGGAAGCAATCAGCCCCAGCATTTT. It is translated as CSAATVGSNQPQHF.

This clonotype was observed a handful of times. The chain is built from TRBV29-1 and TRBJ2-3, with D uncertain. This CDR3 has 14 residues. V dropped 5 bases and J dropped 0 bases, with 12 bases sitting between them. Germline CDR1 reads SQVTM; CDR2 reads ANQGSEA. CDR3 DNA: TGCAGCGTTTTGTTGCACCCTAGCACAGATACGCAGTATTTT. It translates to CSVLLHPSTDTQYF.

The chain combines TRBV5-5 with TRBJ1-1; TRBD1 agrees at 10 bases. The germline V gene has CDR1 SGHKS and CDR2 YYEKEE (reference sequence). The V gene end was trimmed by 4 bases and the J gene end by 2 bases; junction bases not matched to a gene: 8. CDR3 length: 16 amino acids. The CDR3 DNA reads TGTGCCAGCAGCCCAGGGACAGGGGCCGGAAACACTGAAGCTTTCTTT. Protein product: CASSPGTGAGNTEAFF.

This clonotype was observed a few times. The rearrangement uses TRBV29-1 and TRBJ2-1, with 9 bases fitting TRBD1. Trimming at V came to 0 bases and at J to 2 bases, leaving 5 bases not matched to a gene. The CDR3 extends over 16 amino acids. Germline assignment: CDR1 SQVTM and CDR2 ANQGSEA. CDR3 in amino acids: CSVEDRWDRAYNEQFF. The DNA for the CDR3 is TGCAGCGTTGAAGATAGGTGGGACAGGGCCTACAATGAGCAGTTCTTC.

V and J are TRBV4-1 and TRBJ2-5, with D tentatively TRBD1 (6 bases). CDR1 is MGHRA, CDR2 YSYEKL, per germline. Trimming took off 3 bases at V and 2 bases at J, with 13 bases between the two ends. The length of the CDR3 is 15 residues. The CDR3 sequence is CASSHVRGQQETQYF. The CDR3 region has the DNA TGCGCCAGCAGCCACGTCCGTGGACAGCAAGAGACCCAGTACTTC.

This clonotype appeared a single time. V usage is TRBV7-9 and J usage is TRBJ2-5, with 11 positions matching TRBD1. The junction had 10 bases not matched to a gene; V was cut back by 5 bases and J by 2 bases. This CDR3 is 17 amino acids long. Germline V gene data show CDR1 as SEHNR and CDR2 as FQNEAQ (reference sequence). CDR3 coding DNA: TGTGCCAGCAGCCCCAGCCGGGACAGGGGGGATCAAGAGACCCAGTACTTC. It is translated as CASSPSRDRGDQETQYF.

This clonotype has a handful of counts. CDR3 region: CATSNPGTSGGYYNEQFF. The CDR3 DNA reads as TGTGCCACCAGCAATCCCGGGACTAGCGGGGGGTATTACAATGAGCAGTTCTTC. The chain employs TRBV15 and TRBJ2-1, with 15 bases fitting TRBD2. The CDR3 is 18 amino acids. V shed 4 bases and J 4 bases; nucleotides not matched to a gene: 8. Germline assignment: CDR1 LNHNV and CDR2 YYDKDF (reference sequence). Full variable domain (outside the CDR3, taken from reference TRBV15 and TRBJ2-1): DAMVIQNPRYQVTQFGKPVTLSCSQTLNHNVMYWYQQKSSQAPKLLFHYYDKDFNNEADTPDNFQSRRPNTSFCFLDIRSPGLGDTAMYLCATSNPGTSGGYYNEQFFGPGTRLTVL.

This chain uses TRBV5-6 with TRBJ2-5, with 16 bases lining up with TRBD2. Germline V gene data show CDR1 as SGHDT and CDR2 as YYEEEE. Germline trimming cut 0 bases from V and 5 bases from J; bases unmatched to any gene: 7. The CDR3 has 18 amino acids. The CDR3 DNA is TGTGCCAGCAGCTTGGCCGGGACTAGCGGGAGGGCAGGCGAGACCCAGTACTTC. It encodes CASSLAGTSGRAGETQYF.